A selection of T cell receptor beta chains follows, all from one sample in a study of identical twins. TCRdb re-called the 5' RACE reads through MiXCR, storing one row per CDR3 protein. This sample has roughly 720,000 distinct CDR3 sequences, with 15% to 20% found just once. Another study also made use of these data, one on T cells expressing NK-cell markers.

The sample taken for sequencing was PBMCs. The receptor source for this set is a young woman in good health. Both conserved end residues are part of each CDR3. The order of the fields is CDR3 DNA, CDR3 protein, V gene, D gene, clone size, J gene. D genes are given only for firm matches. Clone size appears in some rows only: once, few, many, or a class for an expanded clone.

TGTGCCAGCTCACCACCGTCCACTAGCGACAATGAGCAGTTCTTC	CASSPPSTSDNEQFF	TRBV18	TRBD2	once	TRBJ2-1
TGCGCCAGCAGCCAAAGACTAGCGGGAGGCTACTACGAGCAGTACTTC	CASSQRLAGGYYEQYF	TRBV4-1	TRBD2	NA	TRBJ2-7
TGCAGTGCTAGTTCCCAAGGGCAGCCCCAGCATTTT	CSASSQGQPQHF	TRBV20-1	NA	NA	TRBJ1-5
TGTGCCAGCAGACCGGGACTAGCGGGACGGGACTACGAGCAGTACTTC	CASRPGLAGRDYEQYF	TRBV6-1	TRBD2	NA	TRBJ2-7
TGTGCCACCAGTGACCGGGACAGGGGGCCAGATACGCAGTATTTT	CATSDRDRGPDTQYF	TRBV24-1	TRBD1	few	TRBJ2-3
TGTGCCAGCAGACCGGGGTTCTATGGCTACACCTTC	CASRPGFYGYTF	TRBV2	NA	few	TRBJ1-2
TGCGCCAGCAGCACTAGCGGGGAGTACGAGCAGTACTTC	CASSTSGEYEQYF	TRBV5-1	TRBD2	many	TRBJ2-7
TGCAGTGCTGGGACTAGCGGGTCCTACGAGCAGTACTTC	CSAGTSGSYEQYF	TRBV20-1	TRBD2	many	TRBJ2-7
TGTGCCAGCAGCTTAAGCCTAAGTCCCTACAATGAGCAGTTCTTC	CASSLSLSPYNEQFF	TRBV7-7	NA	few	TRBJ2-1
TGTGCCAGCAGCGCGTACAGGGATGGAAACACCATATATTTT	CASSAYRDGNTIYF	TRBV9	NA	few	TRBJ1-3
TGTGCCAGCACCCCTGGCGGGTTCTCCACAGATACGCAGTATTTT	CASTPGGFSTDTQYF	TRBV27	NA	NA	TRBJ2-3
TGTGCCAGCAGTCCGACGGACTATAGCAATCAGCCCCAGCATTTT	CASSPTDYSNQPQHF	TRBV12-3/TRBV12-4	NA	many	TRBJ1-5
TGTGCCAGCAGCTTAGGACAGGGGGGCAATCAGCCCCAGCATTTT	CASSLGQGGNQPQHF	TRBV12-3/TRBV12-4	TRBD1	many	TRBJ1-5
TGCGCCAGCAGCTTGGATCGCCAACACAATGAGCAGTTCTTC	CASSLDRQHNEQFF	TRBV5-1	NA	NA	TRBJ2-1
TGTGCCAGCAACCATGACTGGCCTCAGAATGAGCAGTTCTTC	CASNHDWPQNEQFF	TRBV11-2	NA	few	TRBJ2-1
TGCAGTGCTTTTACGACCAACAGGGAAAATGAGCAGTTCTTC	CSAFTTNRENEQFF	TRBV20-1	NA	few	TRBJ2-1
TGTGCCAGCAGTCTCTCCCCCAGGGAGTCCTACGAGCAGTACTTC	CASSLSPRESYEQYF	TRBV27	NA	few	TRBJ2-7
TGTGCCATCAGTGAGTCCGGGACACAGAACACCGGGGAGCTGTTTTTT	CAISESGTQNTGELFF	TRBV10-3	NA	few	TRBJ2-2
TGTGCCACCAGCAGATTCGGGACGTCAAATGAAAAACTGTTTTTT	CATSRFGTSNEKLFF	TRBV15	NA	NA	TRBJ1-4
TGCACCGCCGACAGGGCCCCCTATGGCTACACCTTC	CTADRAPYGYTF	TRBV20-1	TRBD1	NA	TRBJ1-2
TGTGCCAGCGGACAGGGGGCCTACAATGAGCAGTTCTTC	CASGQGAYNEQFF	TRBV7-9	TRBD1	many	TRBJ2-1
TGTGCCAGCAGTTCCCCTCGGACTAGCGGCTACGAGCAGTACTTC	CASSSPRTSGYEQYF	TRBV6-2/TRBV6-3	TRBD2	few	TRBJ2-7
TGTGCCAGCAGAGAAGGGCGCGGTGAAAAACTGTTTTTT	CASREGRGEKLFF	TRBV12-3/TRBV12-4	NA	many	TRBJ1-4
TGTGCCAGCAGTGGTCGGCAGGGAAGGATTTCATCTGGAGGCTACACCTTC	CASSGRQGRISSGGYTF	TRBV12-3/TRBV12-4	NA	NA	TRBJ1-2
TGTGCCAGCATTCTCACCCGGGACAGGGTCACCTACGAGCAGTACTTC	CASILTRDRVTYEQYF	TRBV2	TRBD1	few	TRBJ2-7
TGTGCCATCAGTGGGGGGACCAGACAGATCGGAGGCTACACCTTC	CAISGGTRQIGGYTF	TRBV10-3	NA	few	TRBJ1-2